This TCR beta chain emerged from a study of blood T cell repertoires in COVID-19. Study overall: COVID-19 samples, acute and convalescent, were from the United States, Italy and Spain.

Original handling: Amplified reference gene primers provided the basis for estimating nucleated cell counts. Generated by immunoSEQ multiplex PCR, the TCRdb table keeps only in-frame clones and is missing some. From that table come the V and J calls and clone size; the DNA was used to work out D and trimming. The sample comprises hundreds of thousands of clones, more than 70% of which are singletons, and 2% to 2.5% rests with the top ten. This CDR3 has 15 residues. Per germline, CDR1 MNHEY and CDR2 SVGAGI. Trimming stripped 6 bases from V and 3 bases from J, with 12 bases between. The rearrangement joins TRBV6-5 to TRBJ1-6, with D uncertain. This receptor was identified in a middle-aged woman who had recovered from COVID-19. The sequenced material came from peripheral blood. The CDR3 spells CASSETVVYNSPLHF. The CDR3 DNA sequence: TGTGCCAGCAGCGAGACTGTAGTCTATAATTCACCCCTCCACTTT.